The clone carrying this TCR beta chain was recorded many times. This specimen comes from a study of T cells in Graves' hyperthyroidism and ophthalmopathy. Trimming pared 0 bases from V and 0 bases from J, leaving 12 bases between. Germline-derived CDR1 and CDR2 are SNHLY and FYNNEI. This CDR3 has 17 residues. Template material for amplifying TCR beta CDR3 regions consisted of RNA transcripts. First-round RT-PCR with HTBI primers amplified the TCR CDR3 region. Each CDR3 protein gets one entry after TCRdb re-called the multiplex PCR reads with MiXCR. The data contain approximately 420,000 distinct CDR3 sequences, about 15% of them singletons. Patients aged 18 to 65 had newly diagnosed hyperthyroidism lasting under 2 months. Exclusion criteria comprised uncontrolled infection, other autoimmune disease, pregnancy or lactation. Extraction of PBMCs used 7.5 to 10 ml of fresh peripheral blood.

The specimen sequenced was blood. This clonotype originated in a woman in her 30s with Graves' hyperthyroidism. The chain couples TRBV2 to TRBJ2-4, with D perhaps TRBD1 (5 bases). The CDR3 DNA is TGTGCCAGCAGTGAAGCGCTTAAGGGGAAAGCCAAAAACATTCAGTACTTC. Its translation: CASSEALKGKAKNIQYF.